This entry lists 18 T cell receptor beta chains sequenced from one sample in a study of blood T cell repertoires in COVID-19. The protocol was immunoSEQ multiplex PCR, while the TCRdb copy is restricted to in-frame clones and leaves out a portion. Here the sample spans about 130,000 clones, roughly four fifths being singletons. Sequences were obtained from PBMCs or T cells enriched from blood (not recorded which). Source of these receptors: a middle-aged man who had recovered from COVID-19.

The CDR3 nucleotides read TGTGCCAGCAGTGACCTAGCGGGGGGACCGGGCGGGGAGCTGTTTTTT. This encodes CASSDLAGGPGGELFF. This chain connects TRBV6-2 or TRBV6-3 to TRBJ2-2; 11 positions match TRBD2. V shed 5 bases and J 7 bases; nucleotides not matched to a gene: 9. Germline CDR1 MNHEY, CDR2 SVGEGT. CDR3 length: 16 amino acids.

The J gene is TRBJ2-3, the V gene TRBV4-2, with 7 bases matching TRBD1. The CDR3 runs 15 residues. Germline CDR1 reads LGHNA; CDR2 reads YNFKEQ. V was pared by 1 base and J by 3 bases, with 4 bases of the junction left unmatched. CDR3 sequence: CASSQGQGQTDTQYF. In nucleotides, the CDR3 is TGTGCCAGCAGCCAAGGACAGGGTCAGACAGATACGCAGTATTTT.

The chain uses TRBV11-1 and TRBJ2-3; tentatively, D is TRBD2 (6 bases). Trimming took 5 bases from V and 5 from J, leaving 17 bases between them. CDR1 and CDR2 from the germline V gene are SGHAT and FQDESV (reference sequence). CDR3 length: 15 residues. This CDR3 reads CASSLVASVGDTQYF. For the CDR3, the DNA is TGTGCCAGCAGCCTCGTGGCTAGCGTGGGAGATACGCAGTATTTT.

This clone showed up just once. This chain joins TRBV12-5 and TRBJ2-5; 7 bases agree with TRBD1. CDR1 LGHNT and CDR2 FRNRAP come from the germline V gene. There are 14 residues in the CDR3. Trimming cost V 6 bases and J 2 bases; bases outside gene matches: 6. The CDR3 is CASGSGTDQETQYF. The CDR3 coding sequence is TGTGCTAGTGGCTCTGGGACAGATCAAGAGACCCAGTACTTC.

The CDR3 reads CASTLGSTYSNQPQHF. The DNA for the CDR3 is TGTGCCAGTACCCTGGGGAGTACTTATAGCAATCAGCCCCAGCATTTT. The V call is TRBV19, the J call TRBJ1-5; D is undetermined. Deletions cut 7 bases from V and 0 bases from J, with 16 bases between. The CDR3 is 16 amino acids. Germline CDR1 LNHDA, CDR2 SQIVND (reference sequence).

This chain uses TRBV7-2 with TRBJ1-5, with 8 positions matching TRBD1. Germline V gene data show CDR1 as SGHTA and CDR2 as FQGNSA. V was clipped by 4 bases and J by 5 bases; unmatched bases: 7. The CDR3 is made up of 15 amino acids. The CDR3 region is CASSSQGVGDQPQHF. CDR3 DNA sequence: TGTGCCAGCAGCTCACAGGGGGTGGGGGATCAGCCCCAGCATTTT.

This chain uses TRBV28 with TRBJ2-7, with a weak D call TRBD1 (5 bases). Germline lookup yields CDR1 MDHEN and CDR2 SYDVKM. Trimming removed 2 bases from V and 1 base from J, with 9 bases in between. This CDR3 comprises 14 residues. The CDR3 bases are TGTGCCAGCAGTTTAGTCAGGGCATCCTACGAGCAGTACTTC. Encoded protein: CASSLVRASYEQYF.

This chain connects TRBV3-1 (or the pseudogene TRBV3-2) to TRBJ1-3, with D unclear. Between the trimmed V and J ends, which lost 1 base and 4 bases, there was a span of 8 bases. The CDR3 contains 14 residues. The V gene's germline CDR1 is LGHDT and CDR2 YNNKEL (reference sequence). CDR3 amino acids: CASSQGAQGNTIYF. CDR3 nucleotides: TGTGCCAGCAGCCAAGGGGCCCAGGGAAACACCATATATTTT.

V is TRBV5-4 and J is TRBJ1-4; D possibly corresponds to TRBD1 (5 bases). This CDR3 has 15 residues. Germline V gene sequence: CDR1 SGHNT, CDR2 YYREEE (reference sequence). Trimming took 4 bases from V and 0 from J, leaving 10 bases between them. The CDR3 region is CASSLGQTTNEKLFF. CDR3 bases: TGTGCCAGCAGCCTCGGACAAACAACTAATGAAAAACTGTTTTTT.

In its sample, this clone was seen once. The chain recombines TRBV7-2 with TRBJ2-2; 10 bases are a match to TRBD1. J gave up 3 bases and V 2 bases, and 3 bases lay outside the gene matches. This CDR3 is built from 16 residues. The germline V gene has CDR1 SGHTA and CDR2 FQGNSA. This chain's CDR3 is CASSLMGQGYTGELFF. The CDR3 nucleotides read TGTGCCAGCAGCTTAATGGGACAGGGGTACACCGGGGAGCTGTTTTTT. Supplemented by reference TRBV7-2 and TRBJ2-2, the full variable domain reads GAGVSQSPSNKVTEKGKDVELRCDPISGHTALYWYRQSLGQGLEFLIYFQGNSAPDKSGLPSDRFSAERTGGSVSTLTIQRTQQEDSAVYLCASSLMGQGYTGELFFGEGSRLTVL.

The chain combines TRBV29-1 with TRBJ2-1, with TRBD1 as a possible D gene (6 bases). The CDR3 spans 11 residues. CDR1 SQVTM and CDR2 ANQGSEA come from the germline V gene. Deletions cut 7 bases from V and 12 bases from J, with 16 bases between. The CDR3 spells CSAAGVRTQFF. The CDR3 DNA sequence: TGCAGCGCCGCAGGGGTTCGAACGCAGTTCTTC.

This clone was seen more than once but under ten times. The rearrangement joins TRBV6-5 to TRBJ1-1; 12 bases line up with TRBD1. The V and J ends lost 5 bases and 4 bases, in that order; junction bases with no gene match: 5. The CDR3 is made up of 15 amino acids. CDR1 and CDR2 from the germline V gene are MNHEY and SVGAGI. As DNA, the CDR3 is TGTGCCAGCAGTAACCGGGACAGGGGGCTCACTGAAGCTTTCTTT. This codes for CASSNRDRGLTEAFF.

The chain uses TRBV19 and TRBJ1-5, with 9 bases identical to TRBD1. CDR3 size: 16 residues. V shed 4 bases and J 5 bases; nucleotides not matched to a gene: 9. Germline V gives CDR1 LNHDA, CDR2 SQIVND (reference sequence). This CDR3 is CASSTRGQGRDQPQHF. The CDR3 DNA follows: TGTGCCAGTAGTACTAGGGGACAGGGCAGGGATCAGCCCCAGCATTTT.

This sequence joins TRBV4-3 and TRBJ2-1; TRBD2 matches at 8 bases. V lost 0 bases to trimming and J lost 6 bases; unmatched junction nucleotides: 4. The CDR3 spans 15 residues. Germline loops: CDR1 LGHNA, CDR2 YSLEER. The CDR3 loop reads CASSQDGGGSNEQFF. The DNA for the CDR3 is TGCGCCAGCAGCCAAGACGGCGGGGGGAGCAATGAGCAGTTCTTC.

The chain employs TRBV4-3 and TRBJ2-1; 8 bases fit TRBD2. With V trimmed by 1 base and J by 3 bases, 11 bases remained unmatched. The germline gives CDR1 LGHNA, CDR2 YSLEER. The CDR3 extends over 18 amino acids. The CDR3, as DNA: TGCGCCAGCAGCCAAGTTGCGGGGGGAGGGTTTGGCTACAATGAGCAGTTCTTC. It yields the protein CASSQVAGGGFGYNEQFF.

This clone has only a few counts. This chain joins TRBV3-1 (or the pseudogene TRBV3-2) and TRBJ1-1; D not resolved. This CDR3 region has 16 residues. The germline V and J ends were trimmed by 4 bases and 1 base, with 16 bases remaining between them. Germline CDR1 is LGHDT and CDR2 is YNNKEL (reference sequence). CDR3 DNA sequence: TGTGCCAGCAGCCCCCGTTATGACATCGGGAACACTGAAGCTTTCTTT. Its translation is CASSPRYDIGNTEAFF.

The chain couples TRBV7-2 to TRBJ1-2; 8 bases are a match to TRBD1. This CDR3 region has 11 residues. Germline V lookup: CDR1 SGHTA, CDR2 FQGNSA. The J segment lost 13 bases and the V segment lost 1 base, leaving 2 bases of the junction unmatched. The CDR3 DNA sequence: TGTGCCAGCAGCTTAGGGCAGGGGGCCACCTTC. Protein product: CASSLGQGATF.

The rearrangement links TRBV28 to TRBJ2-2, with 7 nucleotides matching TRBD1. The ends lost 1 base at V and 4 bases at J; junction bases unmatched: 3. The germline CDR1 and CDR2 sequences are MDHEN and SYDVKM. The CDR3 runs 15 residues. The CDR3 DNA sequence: TGTGCCAGCAGTTTATTGGCAGGGGGCACCGGGGAGCTGTTTTTT. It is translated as CASSLLAGGTGELFF.